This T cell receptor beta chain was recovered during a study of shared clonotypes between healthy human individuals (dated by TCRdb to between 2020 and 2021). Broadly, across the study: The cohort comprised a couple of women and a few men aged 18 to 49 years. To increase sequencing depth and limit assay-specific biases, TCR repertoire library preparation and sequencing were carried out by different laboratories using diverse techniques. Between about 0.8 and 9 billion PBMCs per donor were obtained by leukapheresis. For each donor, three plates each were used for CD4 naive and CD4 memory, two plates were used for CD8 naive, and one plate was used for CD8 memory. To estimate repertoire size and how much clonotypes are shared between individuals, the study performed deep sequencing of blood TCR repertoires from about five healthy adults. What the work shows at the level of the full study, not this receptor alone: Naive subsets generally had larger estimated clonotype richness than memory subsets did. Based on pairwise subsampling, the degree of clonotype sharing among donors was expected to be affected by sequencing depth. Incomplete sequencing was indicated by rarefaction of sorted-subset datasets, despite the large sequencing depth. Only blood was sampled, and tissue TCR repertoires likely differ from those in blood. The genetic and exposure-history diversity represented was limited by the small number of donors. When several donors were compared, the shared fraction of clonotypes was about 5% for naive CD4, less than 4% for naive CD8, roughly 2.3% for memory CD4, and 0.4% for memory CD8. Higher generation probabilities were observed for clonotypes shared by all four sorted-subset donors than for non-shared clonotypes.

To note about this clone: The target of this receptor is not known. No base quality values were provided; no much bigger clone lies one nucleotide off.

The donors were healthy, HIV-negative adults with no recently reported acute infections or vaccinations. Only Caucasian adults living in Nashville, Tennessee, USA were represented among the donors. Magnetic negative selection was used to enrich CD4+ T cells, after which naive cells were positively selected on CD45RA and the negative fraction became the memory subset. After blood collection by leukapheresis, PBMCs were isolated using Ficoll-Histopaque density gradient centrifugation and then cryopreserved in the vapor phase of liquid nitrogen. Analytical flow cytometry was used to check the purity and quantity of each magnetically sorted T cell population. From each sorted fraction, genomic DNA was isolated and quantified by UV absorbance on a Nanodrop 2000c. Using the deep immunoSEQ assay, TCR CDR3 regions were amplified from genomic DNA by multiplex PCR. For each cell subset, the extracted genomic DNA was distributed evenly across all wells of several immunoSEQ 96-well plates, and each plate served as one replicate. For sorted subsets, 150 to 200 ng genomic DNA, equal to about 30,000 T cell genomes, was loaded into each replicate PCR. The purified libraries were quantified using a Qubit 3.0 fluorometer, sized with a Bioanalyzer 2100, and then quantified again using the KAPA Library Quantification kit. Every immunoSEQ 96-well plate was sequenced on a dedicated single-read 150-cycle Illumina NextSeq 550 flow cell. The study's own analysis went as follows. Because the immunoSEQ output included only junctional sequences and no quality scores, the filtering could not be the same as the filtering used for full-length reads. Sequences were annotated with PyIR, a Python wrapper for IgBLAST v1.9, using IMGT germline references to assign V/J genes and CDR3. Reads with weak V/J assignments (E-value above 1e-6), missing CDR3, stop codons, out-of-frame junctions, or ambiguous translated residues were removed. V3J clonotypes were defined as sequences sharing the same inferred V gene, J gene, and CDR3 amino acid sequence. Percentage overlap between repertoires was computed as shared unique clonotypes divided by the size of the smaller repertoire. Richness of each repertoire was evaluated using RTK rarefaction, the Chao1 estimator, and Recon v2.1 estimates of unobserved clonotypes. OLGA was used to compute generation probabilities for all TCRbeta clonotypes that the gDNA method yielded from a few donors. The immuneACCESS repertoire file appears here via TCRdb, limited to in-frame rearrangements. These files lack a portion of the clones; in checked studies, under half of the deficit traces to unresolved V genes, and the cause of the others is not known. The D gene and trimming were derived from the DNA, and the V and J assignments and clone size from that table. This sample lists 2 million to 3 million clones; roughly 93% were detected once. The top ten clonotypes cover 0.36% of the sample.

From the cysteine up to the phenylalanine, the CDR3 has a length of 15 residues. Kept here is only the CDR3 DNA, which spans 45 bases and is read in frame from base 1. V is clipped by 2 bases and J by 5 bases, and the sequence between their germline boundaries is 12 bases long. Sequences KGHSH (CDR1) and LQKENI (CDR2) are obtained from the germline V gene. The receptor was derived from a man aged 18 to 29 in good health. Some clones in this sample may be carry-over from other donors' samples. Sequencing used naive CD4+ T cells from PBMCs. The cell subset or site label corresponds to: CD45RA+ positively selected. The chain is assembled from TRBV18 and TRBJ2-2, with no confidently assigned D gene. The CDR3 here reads CASSPNLAVTGELFF. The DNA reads TGTGCCAGCTCACCAAATTTGGCGGTTACCGGGGAGCTGTTTTTT.